This passage covers 20 T cell receptor beta chains from one sample sequenced in a study of PD-1 blockade in classical Hodgkin lymphoma. TCRdb's table, derived via immunoSEQ multiplex PCR, lists solely in-frame clones and lacks some. Of approximately 12,000 clones listed, roughly 92% were seen once; the top ten hold 20%. All the patients suffered relapse after autologous stem cell transplantation, and brentuximab vedotin exposure differed. The sample in question was peripheral blood mononuclear cells (PBMCs), obtained at baseline. These receptors all come from a human donor with classical Hodgkin lymphoma.

The chain joins TRBV28 to TRBJ2-7, with TRBD2 matching 8 bases. V dropped 5 bases and J dropped 4; count of bases not matched to a gene: 10. CDR3 length: 15 amino acids. CDR1 and CDR2 from the germline V gene are MDHEN and SYDVKM. The CDR3 is CASSAGGREWYEQYF. In nucleotides, the CDR3 is TGTGCCAGCAGTGCGGGGGGCAGGGAATGGTACGAGCAGTACTTC.

The chain is built from TRBV5-8 and TRBJ1-2, with 7 nucleotides matching TRBD1. The CDR3 is 15 amino acids. The germline CDR1 and CDR2 sequences are SGHTS and YDEGEE. V lost 1 base and J lost 1; bases outside the gene matches: 4. CDR3 region: CASSLLAGGNYGYTF. As DNA, the CDR3 is TGTGCCAGCAGCTTGCTGGCAGGGGGTAACTATGGCTACACCTTC.

The rearrangement links TRBV5-5 to TRBJ1-4; TRBD1 agrees at 9 bases. The V segment lost 3 bases and the J segment 5 bases; nucleotides outside the gene matches: 2. Germline V gene sequence: CDR1 SGHKS, CDR2 YYEKEE (reference sequence). The CDR3 is 14 amino acids. The CDR3 region has the DNA TGTGCCAGCAGCTCGGGACAGGGAAATGAAAAACTGTTTTTT. This gives the protein CASSSGQGNEKLFF.

The rearrangement uses TRBV5-1 and TRBJ2-1, with D possibly TRBD1 on 5 matching bases. The CDR3 loop spans 13 amino acids. The ends were cut back, 4 bases at V and 6 bases at J, with 11 bases in the middle. Per the germline V gene, CDR1 is SGHRS and CDR2 is YFSETQ. The CDR3 reads CASSLDTLNEQFF. The CDR3 region has the DNA TGCGCCAGCAGCCTGGACACGCTCAATGAGCAGTTCTTC.

This chain links TRBV27 with TRBJ1-4, with a tentative D call TRBD1 (5 bases). Germline values: CDR1 MNHEY, CDR2 SMNVEV (reference sequence). The CDR3 runs 13 residues. The V and J ends lost 5 bases and 2 bases respectively, with 6 bases between them. Written as DNA, the CDR3 is TGTGCCAGCAGTGAGGGGACTAATGAAAAACTGTTTTTT. Amino acid sequence: CASSEGTNEKLFF. The variable domain in full, with the rest retrieved from reference TRBV27 and TRBJ1-4, is EAQVTQNPRYLITVTGKKLTVTCSQNMNHEYMSWYRQDPGLGLRQIYYSMNVEVTDKGDVPEGYKVSRKEKRNFPLILESPSPNQTSLYFCASSEGTNEKLFFGSGTQLSVL.

Only a few counts were recorded for this clone. The chain joins TRBV5-4 to TRBJ2-7; TRBD2 agrees at 7 bases. This CDR3 contains 13 residues. CDR1 is SGHNT and CDR2 is YYREEE in the germline V gene (reference sequence). J was trimmed by 1 base and V by 2 bases; bases with no gene match: 0. The CDR3 loop reads CASSLLASYEQYF. CDR3 coding DNA: TGTGCCAGCAGCTTACTAGCGTCCTACGAGCAGTACTTC.

The V call is TRBV5-4, the J call TRBJ2-2; 15 bases match TRBD2. V gave up 3 bases and J gave up 7 bases; unmatched junction bases: 4. This CDR3 is built from 16 residues. Germline values: CDR1 SGHNT, CDR2 YYREEE (reference sequence). In nucleotides, the CDR3 is TGTGCCAGCAGCTCCGGACTAGCGGGGGGGCTCGGGGAGCTGTTTTTT. Protein product: CASSSGLAGGLGELFF. Filled out from reference TRBV5-4 and TRBJ2-2, the complete variable domain reads ETGVTQSPTHLIKTRGQQVTLRCSSQSGHNTVSWYQQALGQGPQFIFQYYREEENGRGNFPPRFSGLQFPNYSSELNVNALELDDSALYLCASSSGLAGGLGELFFGEGSRLTVL.

The chain uses TRBV20-1 and TRBJ2-7; 7 positions match TRBD2. The germline CDR1 and CDR2 sequences are DFQATT and SNEGSKA (reference sequence). Trimming cost V 6 bases and J 6 bases; bases outside gene matches: 5. The CDR3 extends over 11 amino acids. The CDR3 DNA reads as TGCAGTGCGGGCGGGAGAGGCGAGCAGTACTTC. This codes for CSAGGRGEQYF.

V and J are TRBV6-6 and TRBJ1-2; D is ambiguous. This CDR3 comprises 15 residues. Germline V gives CDR1 MNHNY, CDR2 SVGAGI (reference sequence). Trimming removed 0 bases at V and 2 bases at J, with 10 bases between. CDR3 in amino acids: CASSYSADLNYGYTF. The CDR3 nucleotides are TGTGCCAGCAGTTACTCGGCGGATTTGAACTATGGCTACACCTTC.

The rearrangement links TRBV19 to TRBJ1-5; D unclear. Per germline, CDR1 LNHDA and CDR2 SQIVND (reference sequence). Trimming took off 1 base at V and 2 bases at J, with 9 bases between the two ends. The CDR3 totals 15 residues. CDR3 sequence (DNA): TGTGCCAGTAGTATAGTGGAGAGGGGCAATCAGCCCCAGCATTTT. Protein: CASSIVERGNQPQHF.

The rearrangement links TRBV7-9 to TRBJ1-2; D possibly corresponds to TRBD1 (5 bases). V lost 5 bases and J lost 0, with 13 bases in between. The CDR3 has 15 amino acids. CDR1 is SEHNR, CDR2 FQNEAQ, per germline (reference sequence). The CDR3 reads CASSNLGEANYGYTF. CDR3 sequence (DNA): TGTGCCAGCAGCAACCTGGGGGAAGCTAACTATGGCTACACCTTC.

The CDR3 loop is CASSWTVGTEAFF. For the CDR3, the DNA is TGTGCCAGCAGCTGGACGGTAGGAACTGAAGCTTTCTTT. The chain is built from TRBV5-4 and TRBJ1-1, with unresolved D. The germline V gene has CDR1 SGHNT and CDR2 YYREEE (reference sequence). Trimming pared 3 bases from V and 5 bases from J, leaving 11 bases between. CDR3 size: 13 residues.

Only a few counts were recorded for this clone. The J gene is TRBJ1-4, the V gene TRBV4-1; perhaps TRBD1 as D (6 bases). Germline V gene sequence: CDR1 MGHRA, CDR2 YSYEKL. The CDR3 contains 15 residues. V gave up 0 bases and J gave up 8 bases, with 13 bases separating them. The CDR3 region is CASSQDQGLGEKLFF. The CDR3 DNA sequence: TGCGCCAGCAGCCAAGATCAGGGGCTGGGGGAAAAACTGTTTTTT.

This clone showed up just a few times. The V and J genes are TRBV5-1 and TRBJ2-1; the D is unclear. The germline gives CDR1 SGHRS, CDR2 YFSETQ. V was shortened by 3 bases and J by 0 bases, with 10 bases between the two germline ends. This CDR3 is 15 amino acids long. In nucleotides, the CDR3 is TGCGCCAGCAGCTCCTCCCTCCCCTCCTACAATGAGCAGTTCTTC. Its translation is CASSSSLPSYNEQFF.

J is TRBJ2-3 and V is TRBV6-5; maybe TRBD2 (6 bases). The CDR3 has 15 residues. Trimming cost V 3 bases and J 5 bases, with 15 bases left between them. Germline CDR1 is MNHEY and CDR2 is SVGAGI. CDR3 in amino acids: CASSYGTGVLDTQYF. CDR3 sequence (DNA): TGTGCCAGCAGTTATGGTACGGGAGTCTTAGATACGCAGTATTTT.

This clone was recorded only once. This chain uses TRBV5-4 with TRBJ2-7; weak D call: TRBD2 (5 bases). V was trimmed by 3 bases and J by 3 bases, leaving 13 bases between them. CDR3 length equals 14 residues. The germline V gene has CDR1 SGHNT and CDR2 YYREEE (reference sequence). CDR3 region: CASSSGSNLYEQYF. CDR3 in DNA: TGTGCCAGCAGCTCGGGGTCAAACCTCTACGAGCAGTACTTC.

Only one count was recorded for this clone. V is TRBV27 and J is TRBJ1-1; 9 bases fit TRBD1. CDR1 and CDR2 from the germline V gene are MNHEY and SMNVEV (reference sequence). This CDR3 has 16 amino acids. The V gene end was trimmed by 8 bases and the J gene end by 5 bases; junction bases not matched to a gene: 15. This chain's CDR3 is CASGNLQGAGVTEAFF. In DNA, the CDR3 is TGTGCCAGCGGAAACCTACAGGGGGCGGGAGTAACTGAAGCTTTCTTT.

The rearrangement joins TRBV7-3 to TRBJ1-1; D gene unclear. Trimming left V 1 base short and J 1 base short, with 4 bases between. CDR1 is SGHTA, CDR2 FQGTGA, per germline. The CDR3 covers 13 residues. The CDR3 bases are TGTGCCAGCAGCTTAATGGGGAACACTGAAGCTTTCTTT. Translated: CASSLMGNTEAFF.

In this sample, this clone turned up once. The chain combines TRBV30 with TRBJ2-2, with D unresolved. The V gene's germline CDR1 is GTSNPN and CDR2 SVGIG (reference sequence). Trimming shortened V by 4 bases and J by 1 base, and 16 bases separated the two germline ends. The CDR3 contains 16 residues. CDR3 loop: CAWMSWWKGNTGELFF. For the CDR3, the DNA is TGTGCCTGGATGAGTTGGTGGAAAGGGAACACCGGGGAGCTGTTTTTT.

The rearrangement uses TRBV5-1 and TRBJ1-6; D perhaps matches TRBD1 (5 bases). V was cut by 4 bases and J by 7 bases, with 18 bases left in between. Germline V gene lookup returns CDR1 SGHRS and CDR2 YFSETQ. The CDR3 is 16 residues long. In nucleotides, the CDR3 is TGCGCCAGCAGCCTCAAGGATTCCGAGGGGAATTCACCCCTCCACTTT. Translated: CASSLKDSEGNSPLHF.